The T cell receptor beta chain described here comes from a study of shared clonotypes between healthy human individuals. This CDR3 is 15 amino acids long. The germline V gene encodes CDR1 MDHEN and CDR2 SYDVKM. J lost 2 bases, V lost 7 bases, and 8 bases had no gene match. TCRdb's copy holds only in-frame clones and misses some; the assay was immunoSEQ multiplex PCR. The sample carries roughly 1,500,000 clones, nearly 99% recorded once. The clonotype originates from a man aged 25 to 40 in good health. This chain connects TRBV28 to TRBJ2-7, with 10 nucleotides matching TRBD1. The sequenced material came from naive CD4+ T cells sorted from blood. Subset specified: CD45RA+ positively selected. The CDR3 DNA reads TGTGCCAGCAACGCGATGGGACAGGGGACCTACGAGCAGTACTTC. Residues: CASNAMGQGTYEQYF.